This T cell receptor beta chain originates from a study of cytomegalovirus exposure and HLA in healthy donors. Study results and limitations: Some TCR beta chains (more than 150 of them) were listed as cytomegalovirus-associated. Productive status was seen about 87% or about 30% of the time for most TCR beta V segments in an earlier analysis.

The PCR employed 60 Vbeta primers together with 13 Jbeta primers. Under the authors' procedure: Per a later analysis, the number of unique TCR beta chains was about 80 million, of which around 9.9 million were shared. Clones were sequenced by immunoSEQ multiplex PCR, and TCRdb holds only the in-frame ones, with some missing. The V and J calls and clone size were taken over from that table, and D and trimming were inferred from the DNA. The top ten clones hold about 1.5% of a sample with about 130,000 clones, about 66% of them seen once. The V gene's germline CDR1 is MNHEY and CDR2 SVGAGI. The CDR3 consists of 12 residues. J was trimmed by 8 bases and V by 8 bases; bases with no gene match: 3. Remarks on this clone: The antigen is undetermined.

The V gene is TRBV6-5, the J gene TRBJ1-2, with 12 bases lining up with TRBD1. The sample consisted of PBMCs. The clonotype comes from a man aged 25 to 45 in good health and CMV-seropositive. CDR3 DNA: TGTGCCAGCCCCGGGACAGGGGGCGGCTACACCTTC. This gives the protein CASPGTGGGYTF.